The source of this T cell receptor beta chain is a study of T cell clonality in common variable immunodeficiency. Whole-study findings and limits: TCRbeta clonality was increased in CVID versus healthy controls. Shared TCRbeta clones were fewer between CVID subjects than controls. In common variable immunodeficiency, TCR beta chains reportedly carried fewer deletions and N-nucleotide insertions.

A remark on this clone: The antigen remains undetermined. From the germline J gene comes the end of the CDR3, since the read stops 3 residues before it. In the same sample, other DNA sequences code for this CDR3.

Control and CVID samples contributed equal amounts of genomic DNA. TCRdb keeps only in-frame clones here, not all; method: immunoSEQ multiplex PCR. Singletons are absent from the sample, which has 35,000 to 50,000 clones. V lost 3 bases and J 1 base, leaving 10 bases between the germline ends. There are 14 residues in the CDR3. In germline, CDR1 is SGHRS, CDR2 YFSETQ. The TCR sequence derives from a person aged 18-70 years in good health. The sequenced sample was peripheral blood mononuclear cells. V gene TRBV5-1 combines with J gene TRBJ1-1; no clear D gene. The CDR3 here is CASSYQTGNTEAFF. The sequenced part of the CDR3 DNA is TGCGCCAGCAGCTACCAGACGGGGAACACTGAA.